This T cell receptor beta chain derives from a study of beta chain features in type 1 diabetes. The study, taken as a whole, reports: Significant though moderate, a shortening of TCRB CDR3s appeared in all four CD4+ subsets of Type 1 diabetes patients.

For this clone: The antigen is undetermined.

As every portion of the isolated RNA was reverse transcribed, the sequencing read expressed TCRB transcripts. The data were produced by immunoSEQ multiplex PCR, yet TCRdb's version contains in-frame clones alone and is incomplete. The profile shows 400,000 or so clones, roughly 12% of them singletons. Trimming pared 0 bases from V and 6 bases from J, leaving 11 bases between. Germline V gene lookup returns CDR1 SGDLS and CDR2 YYNGEE. CDR3 length equals 14 residues. The material sequenced was naive CD4+ T cells from blood. The sequence was obtained from a woman younger than 35 with type 1 diabetes. V is TRBV9 and J is TRBJ2-3; D perhaps matches TRBD2 (5 bases). CDR3 DNA sequence: TGTGCCAGCAGCGTAGCAGCCCAGCGGGATACGCAGTATTTT. Its protein product is CASSVAAQRDTQYF.